Presented here are 26 T cell receptor beta chains from one specimen sequenced in a study of T cells in Graves' hyperthyroidism and ophthalmopathy. What was amplified from RNA transcripts were TCR beta CDR3 regions. The HTBI set primed first-round TCR CDR3 RT-PCR. TCRdb re-derived calls from the multiplex PCR reads in MiXCR, one entry per CDR3 protein. The sample lists approximately 600,000 distinct CDR3 sequences, under 25% occurring once. The sample consisted of blood. The receptors derive from a man aged 30 to 39 with Graves' ophthalmopathy.

This clonotype has a count of ten or more. The chain uses TRBV5-1 and TRBJ1-2, with D unclear. The CDR3 sequence is 13 residues long. CDR1 and CDR2 from the germline V gene are SGHRS and YFSETQ. Trimming took 2 bases from V and 4 from J, leaving 9 bases between them. The CDR3 here is CASSFGNVYGYTF. As DNA, the CDR3 is TGCGCCAGCAGCTTCGGCAATGTCTATGGCTACACCTTC.

This clonotype has only a few counts. The chain carries TRBV18 and TRBJ2-1; D is perhaps TRBD2 (6 bases). CDR1 and CDR2 (germline): KGHSH, LQKENI. This CDR3 has 17 residues. V was clipped by 0 bases and J by 0 bases, with 12 bases between them. CDR3 in DNA: TGTGCCAGCTCACCACCGAGGCGGGACCTCTCCTACAATGAGCAGTTCTTC. It yields the protein CASSPPRRDLSYNEQFF.

In this sample, this clonotype turned up a few times. The chain has TRBV28 and TRBJ2-5; D assignment may be TRBD1 or TRBD2 (5 bases each). The germline gives CDR1 MDHEN, CDR2 SYDVKM. This CDR3 has 13 residues. The CDR3 here is CATGAKYQETQYF. CDR3 DNA sequence: TGTGCTACCGGGGCCAAGTACCAAGAGACCCAGTACTTC.

The rearrangement joins TRBV19 to TRBJ1-1; D is perhaps TRBD1 (5 bases). Germline values: CDR1 LNHDA, CDR2 SQIVND (reference sequence). V lost 8 bases and J lost 5, with 12 bases in between. This CDR3 spans 12 amino acids. The CDR3 DNA reads TGTGCCAGTGCCCTCAGGGTTACTGAAGCTTTCTTT. Protein: CASALRVTEAFF.

This CDR3 is CASTLTGGSYNSPLHF. The CDR3 DNA reads TGTGCCAGCACTCTCACCGGGGGGTCCTATAATTCACCCCTCCACTTT. V and J are TRBV12-3 or TRBV12-4 and TRBJ1-6, with D maybe TRBD1 (5 bases). The CDR3 contains 16 residues. Trimming shortened V by 7 bases and J by 1 base, and 14 bases separated the two germline ends.

This chain connects TRBV7-9 to TRBJ2-1; D not resolved. The germline V gene has CDR1 SEHNR and CDR2 FQNEAQ (reference sequence). V dropped 4 bases and J dropped 7 bases, with 8 bases sitting between them. This CDR3 is 12 amino acids long. The CDR3 DNA follows: TGTGCCAGCAGCTCGGACGAGAATGAGCAGTTCTTC. It specifies CASSSDENEQFF.

This chain uses TRBV2 with TRBJ2-1; D might be TRBD2 (6 bases). With 7 bases removed from V and 9 bases from J, the gap between germline ends came to 13 bases. Germline V CDR1 and CDR2: SNHLY, FYNNEI. CDR3 size: 12 residues. The CDR3 loop is CASTGRRGEQFF. In nucleotides, the CDR3 is TGTGCCAGCACTGGGCGGAGGGGTGAGCAGTTCTTC.

V and J are TRBV5-8 and TRBJ1-6, with no clear D. The germline V and J ends were trimmed by 3 bases and 7 bases, with 8 bases remaining between them. Germline V gene lookup returns CDR1 SGHTS and CDR2 YDEGEE. The CDR3 has 13 amino acids. CDR3 amino acids: CASSSELNSPLHF. The CDR3 region has the DNA TGTGCCAGCAGCTCGGAATTGAATTCACCCCTCCACTTT.

A single count supports this clonotype. The gene calls are TRBV2 and TRBJ2-6, with TRBD1 matching over 7 bases. There are 17 residues in the CDR3. Germline V gene lookup returns CDR1 SNHLY and CDR2 FYNNEI. J was trimmed by 4 bases and V by 7 bases; bases with no gene match: 13. CDR3 coding DNA: TGTGCCAGCACTAGGGAAGGGGGCGCGTCCGGGGCCAACGTCCTGACTTTC. It encodes CASTREGGASGANVLTF.

The V gene is TRBV10-3, the J gene TRBJ1-4; D may be TRBD1 (5 bases). The CDR3 is 14 residues long. Germline V gene lookup returns CDR1 ENHRY and CDR2 SYGVKD. Trimming removed 7 bases from V and 8 bases from J, with 17 bases in between. The CDR3 sequence is CAINSGPFGEKLFF. The CDR3 DNA sequence: TGTGCCATCAATTCGGGACCCTTCGGGGAAAAACTGTTTTTT.

The chain joins TRBV2 to TRBJ2-7; D is unclear. V was cut by 0 bases and J by 3 bases, with 15 bases left in between. Germline lookup yields CDR1 SNHLY and CDR2 FYNNEI. The CDR3 covers 16 residues. CDR3 in DNA: TGTGCCAGCAGTGAAGCGCCGGGTGGCTATGTCTACGAGCAGTACTTC. This codes for CASSEAPGGYVYEQYF. Full variable domain (remainder filled in from reference TRBV2 and TRBJ2-7): EPEVTQTPSHQVTQMGQEVILRCVPISNHLYFYWYRQILGQKVEFLVSFYNNEISEKSEIFDDQFSVERPDGSNFTLKIRSTKLEDSAMYFCASSEAPGGYVYEQYFGPGTRLTVT.

This clonotype was seen many times. The V and J genes are TRBV7-3 and TRBJ2-1; a possible D gene is TRBD1 (5 bases). Per the germline V gene, CDR1 is SGHTA and CDR2 is FQGTGA. V was pared by 4 bases and J by 9 bases, with 19 bases between. The CDR3 covers 15 residues. The CDR3 is CASSSPSAGQGEQFF. CDR3 DNA: TGTGCCAGCAGCTCACCTTCGGCTGGGCAGGGTGAGCAGTTCTTC.

The chain couples TRBV30 to TRBJ1-4; a possible D gene is TRBD1 (6 bases). Trimming took off 0 bases at V and 7 bases at J, with 12 bases between the two ends. Germline V lookup: CDR1 GTSNPN, CDR2 SVGIG (reference sequence). The CDR3 totals 14 residues. The CDR3 nucleotides are TGTGCCTGGAGTGTACGGGGGGCGCGTGAAAAACTGTTTTTT. It encodes CAWSVRGAREKLFF.

This clonotype has only a few counts. The rearrangement links TRBV7-2 to TRBJ2-7; a possible D gene is TRBD2 (5 bases). The CDR3 has 11 residues. V was pared by 5 bases and J by 7 bases, with 9 bases between. CDR1 is SGHTA and CDR2 is FQGNSA in the germline V gene. CDR3 nucleotide sequence: TGTGCCAGCAGCCTCCCGGGAGAGCAGTACTTC. As protein: CASSLPGEQYF.

This clonotype was picked up a small number of times. In DNA form, the CDR3 reads TGTGCCAGCAGTGAATCGGCCAGGGGGGTAGATTCACCCCTCCACTTT. Translation: CASSESARGVDSPLHF. The J gene is TRBJ1-6, the V gene TRBV6-1; TRBD1 matches at 7 bases. V trimming: 2 bases; J trimming: 8 bases; junction bases outside the gene matches: 9. CDR3 length: 16 residues. The germline gives CDR1 MNHNS, CDR2 SASEGT.

The CDR3 spells CASSLERGLSSYNEQFF. For the CDR3, the DNA is TGTGCCAGCAGCTTAGAACGCGGCCTGAGCTCCTACAATGAGCAGTTCTTC. The chain has TRBV7-9 and TRBJ2-1, with no clear D. Germline CDR1 and CDR2: SEHNR and FQNEAQ (reference sequence). Trimming removed 1 base at V and 0 bases at J, with 13 bases between. CDR3 length: 17 amino acids.

CDR3 in DNA: TGCAGTGCTAGAGATACTAGCGGGCTAGAGACCCAGTACTTC. The encoded protein is CSARDTSGLETQYF. The chain combines TRBV20-1 with TRBJ2-5; 9 bases agree with TRBD2. J lost 4 bases, V lost 0 bases, and 3 bases had no gene match. The CDR3 spans 14 residues. CDR1 and CDR2 (germline): DFQATT, SNEGSKA (reference sequence).

The table lists this clonotype with many counts. The chain employs TRBV6-1 and TRBJ1-5, with D hard to call. V lost 0 bases to trimming and J lost 2 bases, with 11 bases between them. Germline CDR1 MNHNS, CDR2 SASEGT. The CDR3 runs to 16 residues. The CDR3 sequence: CASSEATLPGNQPQHF. CDR3 coding DNA: TGTGCCAGCAGTGAAGCGACTCTGCCCGGCAATCAGCCCCAGCATTTT.

CDR3 sequence reads: CASSQRTGSDTQYF. CDR3 bases: TGTGCCAGCAGCCAAAGGACAGGGTCAGATACGCAGTATTTT. J is TRBJ2-3 and V is TRBV7-9; 8 bases are a match to TRBD1. Per germline, CDR1 SEHNR and CDR2 FQNEAQ (reference sequence). The CDR3 spans 14 residues. Trimming removed 5 bases from V and 4 bases from J; junction bases left unmatched: 5.

The chain employs TRBV6-2 or TRBV6-3 and TRBJ2-4, with TRBD2 identical over 13 bases. V lost 5 bases and J lost 4; bases outside the gene matches: 2. This CDR3 contains 15 residues. Germline-derived CDR1 and CDR2 are MNHEY and SVGEGT. For the CDR3, the DNA is TGTGCCAGCAGTAGGGGACTAGCGGGAAAAAACATTCAGTACTTC. Translation gives CASSRGLAGKNIQYF.

The gene calls are TRBV6-5 and TRBJ2-2; D is ambiguous. This CDR3 spans 15 amino acids. The V and J ends lost 0 bases and 4 bases respectively, with 9 bases between them. CDR1 is MNHEY and CDR2 is SVGAGI in the germline V gene. This CDR3 is CASSYSGRATGELFF. CDR3 DNA: TGTGCCAGCAGTTACTCGGGCAGAGCCACCGGGGAGCTGTTTTTT.

In its sample, this clonotype was seen many times. The chain combines TRBV20-1 with TRBJ2-7, with TRBD1 identical over 8 bases. With 4 bases clipped from V and 0 bases from J, the junction kept 5 bases outside the gene matches. This CDR3 contains 14 residues. Germline V CDR1 and CDR2: DFQATT, SNEGSKA (reference sequence). CDR3 sequence: CSATGGASSYEQYF. The CDR3 nucleotides are TGCAGTGCTACAGGGGGCGCAAGCTCCTACGAGCAGTACTTC.

This chain connects TRBV14 to TRBJ2-1; 11 bases agree with TRBD2. CDR3 size: 16 residues. Germline assignment: CDR1 SGHDN and CDR2 FVKESK. The junction had 4 bases not matched to a gene; V was cut back by 4 bases and J by 2 bases. CDR3 nucleotide sequence: TGTGCCAGCAGCCCTATAGCGGGAGGGGCCTACAATGAGCAGTTCTTC. Its protein is CASSPIAGGAYNEQFF.

The table lists this clonotype with many counts. This chain joins TRBV5-1 and TRBJ1-1, with 12 bases matching TRBD1. This CDR3 has 17 amino acids. Germline V lookup: CDR1 SGHRS, CDR2 YFSETQ. J lost 3 bases, V lost 4 bases, and 10 bases had no gene match. The CDR3 region is CASSPGTGGWSDTEAFF. In nucleotides, the CDR3 is TGCGCCAGCAGCCCGGGGACAGGGGGCTGGTCGGACACTGAAGCTTTCTTT.

This clonotype was counted ten times or more. This sequence joins TRBV20-1 and TRBJ2-2; 7 bases fit TRBD1. Germline V gene lookup returns CDR1 DFQATT and CDR2 SNEGSKA (reference sequence). The V and J ends lost 0 bases and 3 bases, in that order; junction bases with no gene match: 7. The length of the CDR3 is 16 residues. CDR3 loop: CSARDPRQGDTGELFF. For the CDR3, the DNA is TGCAGTGCTAGAGATCCCCGACAGGGTGACACCGGGGAGCTGTTTTTT.

This chain joins TRBV7-9 and TRBJ2-2, with 7 nucleotides matching TRBD1. Trimming took 5 bases from V and 0 from J; bases not matched to a gene: 6. This CDR3 contains 16 residues. Germline CDR1 SEHNR, CDR2 FQNEAQ (reference sequence). The CDR3, as DNA: TGTGCCAGCAGCGGGGACAGCACTACGAACACCGGGGAGCTGTTTTTT. Protein product: CASSGDSTTNTGELFF.